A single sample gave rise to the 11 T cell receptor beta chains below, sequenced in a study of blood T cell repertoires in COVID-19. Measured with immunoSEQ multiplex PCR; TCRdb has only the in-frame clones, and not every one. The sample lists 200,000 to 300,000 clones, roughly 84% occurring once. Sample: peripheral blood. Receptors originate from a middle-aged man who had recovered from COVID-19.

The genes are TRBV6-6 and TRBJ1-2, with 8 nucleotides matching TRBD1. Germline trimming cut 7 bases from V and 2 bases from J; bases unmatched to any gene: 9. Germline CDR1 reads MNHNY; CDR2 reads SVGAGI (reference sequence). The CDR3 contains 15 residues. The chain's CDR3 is CASTYGTGGNYGYTF. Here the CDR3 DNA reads TGTGCCAGCACCTACGGGACAGGAGGGAACTATGGCTACACCTTC.

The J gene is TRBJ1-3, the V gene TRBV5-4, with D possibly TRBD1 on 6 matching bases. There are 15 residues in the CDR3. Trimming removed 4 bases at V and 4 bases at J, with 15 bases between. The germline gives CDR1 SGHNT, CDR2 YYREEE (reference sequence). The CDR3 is CASSPMGGGGNTIYF. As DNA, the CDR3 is TGTGCCAGCAGCCCGATGGGGGGGGGCGGAAACACCATATATTTT. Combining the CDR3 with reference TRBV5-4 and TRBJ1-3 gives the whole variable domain ETGVTQSPTHLIKTRGQQVTLRCSSQSGHNTVSWYQQALGQGPQFIFQYYREEENGRGNFPPRFSGLQFPNYSSELNVNALELDDSALYLCASSPMGGGGNTIYFGEGSWLTVV.

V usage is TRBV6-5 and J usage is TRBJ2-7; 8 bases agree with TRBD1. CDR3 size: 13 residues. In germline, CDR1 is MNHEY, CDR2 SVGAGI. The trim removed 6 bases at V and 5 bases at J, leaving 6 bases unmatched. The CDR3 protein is CASRFRGQNEQYF. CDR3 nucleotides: TGTGCCAGCAGATTCAGGGGGCAAAACGAGCAGTACTTC.

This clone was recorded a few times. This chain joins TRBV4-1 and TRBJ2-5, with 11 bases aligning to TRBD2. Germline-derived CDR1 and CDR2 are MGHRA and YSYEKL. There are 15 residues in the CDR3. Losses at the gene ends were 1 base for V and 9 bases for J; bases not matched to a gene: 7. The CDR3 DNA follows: TGCGCCAGCAGCCAAGGACTAGCGGGATCGCAACCCCAGTACTTC. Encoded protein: CASSQGLAGSQPQYF.

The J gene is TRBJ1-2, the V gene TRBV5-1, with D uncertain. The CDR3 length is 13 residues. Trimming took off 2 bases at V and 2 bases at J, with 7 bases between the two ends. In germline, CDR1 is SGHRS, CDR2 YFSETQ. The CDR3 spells CASSLTENYGYTF. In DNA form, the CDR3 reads TGCGCCAGCAGCTTAACGGAGAACTATGGCTACACCTTC.

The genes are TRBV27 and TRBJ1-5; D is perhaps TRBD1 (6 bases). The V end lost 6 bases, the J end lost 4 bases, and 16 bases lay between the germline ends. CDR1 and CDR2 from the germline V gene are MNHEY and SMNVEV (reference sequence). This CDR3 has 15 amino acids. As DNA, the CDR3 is TGTGCCAGCAGGGAATACTCGCAGGGGAATCAGCCCCAGCATTTT. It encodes CASREYSQGNQPQHF.

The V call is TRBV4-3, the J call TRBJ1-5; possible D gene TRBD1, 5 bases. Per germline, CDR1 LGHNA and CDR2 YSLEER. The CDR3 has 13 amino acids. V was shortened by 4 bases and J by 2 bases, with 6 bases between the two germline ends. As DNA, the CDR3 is TGCGCCAGCAGCCTGGGGCGCAATCAGCCCCAGCATTTT. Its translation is CASSLGRNQPQHF.

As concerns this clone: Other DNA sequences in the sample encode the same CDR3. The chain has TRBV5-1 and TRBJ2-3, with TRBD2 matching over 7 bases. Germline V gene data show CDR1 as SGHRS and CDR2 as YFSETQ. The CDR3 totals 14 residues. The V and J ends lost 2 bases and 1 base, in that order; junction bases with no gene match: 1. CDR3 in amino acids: CASSFSGRTDTQYF. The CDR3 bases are TGCGCCAGCAGCTTTAGCGGGCGCACAGATACGCAGTATTTT.

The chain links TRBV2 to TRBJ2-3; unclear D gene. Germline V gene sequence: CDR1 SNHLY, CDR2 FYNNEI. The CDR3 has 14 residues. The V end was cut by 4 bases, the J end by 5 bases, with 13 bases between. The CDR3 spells CASSALLTVDTQYF. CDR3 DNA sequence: TGTGCCAGCAGTGCCCTCCTGACTGTAGATACGCAGTATTTT.

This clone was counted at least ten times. The CDR3 DNA reads TGTGCCACCAGTGATTTGCGGGACACCGGGGAGCTGTTTTTT. Its protein is CATSDLRDTGELFF. The chain couples TRBV24-1 to TRBJ2-2; no reliable D call. The CDR3 extends over 14 amino acids. Trimming shortened V by 0 bases and J by 3 bases, and 4 bases separated the two germline ends. Germline CDR1 reads KGHDR; CDR2 reads SFDVKD.

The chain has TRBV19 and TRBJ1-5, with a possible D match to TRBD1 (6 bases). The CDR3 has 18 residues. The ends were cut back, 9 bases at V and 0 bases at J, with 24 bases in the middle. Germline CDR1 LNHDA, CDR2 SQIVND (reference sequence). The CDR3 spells CASTRDTLTLNSNQPQHF. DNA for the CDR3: TGTGCCAGCACCAGGGACACGCTGACACTTAATAGCAATCAGCCCCAGCATTTT.